These 10 T cell receptor beta chains share one sample of origin, sequenced in a study of blood T cell repertoires in COVID-19. The repertoire was sequenced with immunoSEQ multiplex PCR; TCRdb's copy has only in-frame clones and lacks some. The repertoire holds around 220,000 clones, with under 90% as singletons. Sequenced input: peripheral blood. The receptors come from a woman older than 75 with COVID-19, enrolled during active disease.

The V call is TRBV28, the J call TRBJ2-1; TRBD1 might be the D (6 bases). Trimming removed 5 bases from V and 7 bases from J, with 21 bases in between. Germline V CDR1 and CDR2: MDHEN, SYDVKM. The length of the CDR3 is 16 residues. CDR3 nucleotide sequence: TGTGCCAGCAGTCGGATGGACAGAGGGTCCCAAAATGAGCAGTTCTTC. Its translation is CASSRMDRGSQNEQFF.

CDR3 residues: CASSRQGAPSEQYF. As DNA, the CDR3 is TGCGCCAGCAGCCGACAGGGGGCTCCTTCCGAGCAGTACTTC. J is TRBJ2-7 and V is TRBV4-1, with TRBD1 matching over 10 bases. The V gene's germline CDR1 is MGHRA and CDR2 YSYEKL. J lost 6 bases, V lost 4 bases, and 6 bases had no gene match. The CDR3 extends over 14 amino acids.

This rearrangement joins TRBV6-6 to TRBJ1-2, with D unresolved. CDR3 size: 14 residues. V lost 4 bases, J lost 4 bases, and 13 bases lay in between. CDR1 MNHNY and CDR2 SVGAGI come from the germline V gene (reference sequence). The CDR3 sequence is CASSLPGRGYGYTF. DNA of the CDR3: TGTGCCAGCAGTTTACCGGGGAGAGGCTATGGCTACACCTTC.

The chain joins TRBV6-5 to TRBJ1-2, with 7 bases fitting TRBD1. This CDR3 contains 14 residues. Looked up from germline, CDR1 is MNHEY and CDR2 is SVGAGI. The V gene end was trimmed by 6 bases and the J gene end by 6 bases; junction bases not matched to a gene: 10. CDR3 loop: CASRKTGQDDGYTF. Here the CDR3 DNA reads TGTGCCAGCAGGAAAACCGGACAGGATGATGGCTACACCTTC.

This clone was seen a handful of times. The gene calls are TRBV18 and TRBJ1-1; TRBD1 aligns across 9 bases. The trim removed 3 bases at V and 11 bases at J, leaving 4 bases unmatched. Germline V gene sequence: CDR1 KGHSH, CDR2 LQKENI. The CDR3 covers 12 residues. For the CDR3, the DNA is TGTGCCAGCTCACCGGTTGACAGGGGGGCTTTCTTT. Protein sequence: CASSPVDRGAFF.

The chain recombines TRBV20-1 with TRBJ2-1; weak D call: TRBD1 (5 bases). CDR3 length equals 10 residues. Germline lookup yields CDR1 DFQATT and CDR2 SNEGSKA (reference sequence). V lost 6 bases and J 10 bases, leaving 10 bases between the germline ends. CDR3 region: CSALRGEQFF. In DNA form, the CDR3 reads TGCAGTGCCCTTAGGGGAGAGCAGTTCTTC.

DNA of the CDR3: TGTGCCAGCAGCTTATCGGTGGGAGGGCGGACCGGGGAGCTGTTTTTT. Its protein product is CASSLSVGGRTGELFF. The V and J genes are TRBV7-8 and TRBJ2-2; 7 bases agree with TRBD2. Trimming removed 2 bases from V and 5 bases from J; junction bases left unmatched: 8. CDR3 length: 16 amino acids. Looked up from germline, CDR1 is SGHVS and CDR2 is FQNEAQ.

J is TRBJ1-2 and V is TRBV5-4; TRBD1 matches 7 bases. Per the germline V gene, CDR1 is SGHNT and CDR2 is YYREEE (reference sequence). Losses at the gene ends were 9 bases for V and 8 bases for J; bases not matched to a gene: 1. CDR3 length: 9 amino acids. The CDR3: CATGQGYTF. For the CDR3, the DNA is TGTGCCACGGGACAGGGCTACACCTTC. The full variable domain, completed using reference TRBV5-4 and TRBJ1-2, is ETGVTQSPTHLIKTRGQQVTLRCSSQSGHNTVSWYQQALGQGPQFIFQYYREEENGRGNFPPRFSGLQFPNYSSELNVNALELDDSALYLCATGQGYTFGSGTRLTVV.

The chain employs TRBV7-8 and TRBJ2-1; 9 bases line up with TRBD2. This CDR3 has 16 residues. Germline loops: CDR1 SGHVS, CDR2 FQNEAQ. J was trimmed by 9 bases and V by 3 bases; bases with no gene match: 12. CDR3 DNA: TGTGCCAGCAGCTTCCCCTTCCCGCGGGAGGGCACTGAGCAGTTCTTC. This codes for CASSFPFPREGTEQFF.

The chain combines TRBV2 with TRBJ2-2; D is unresolved. The CDR3 spans 11 residues. Trimming cost V 4 bases and J 9 bases, with 6 bases left between them. In germline, CDR1 is SNHLY, CDR2 FYNNEI. DNA for the CDR3: TGTGCCAGCAGTGGAGGAAGGGAGCTGTTTTTT. This encodes CASSGGRELFF.